The 32 T cell receptor beta chains below all came from one sample that was sequenced in a study of identical twins. One entry per CDR3 protein results from TCRdb running MiXCR on the 5' RACE reads. Found here are about 290,000 distinct CDR3 sequences, 8.5% to 9.5% of them singletons; the top ten hold approximately 6.5%. These same records also appear under a second study, on yellow fever vaccine responses in identical twins.

Source material: CD8+ T cells sorted from blood. Receptor source: a woman between 18 and 29 years old in good health.

The V gene is TRBV27, the J gene TRBJ2-7; 7 positions agree with TRBD2. Germline V gives CDR1 MNHEY, CDR2 SMNVEV (reference sequence). With 0 bases clipped from V and 6 bases from J, the junction kept 8 bases outside the gene matches. The CDR3 length is 15 residues. The CDR3: CASSLSVRPGGEQYF. The CDR3 DNA follows: TGTGCCAGCAGTTTATCGGTACGGCCGGGGGGCGAGCAGTACTTC.

The genes are TRBV30 and TRBJ2-2; no definite D call. V shed 1 base and J shed 5 bases, with 8 bases lying between them. This CDR3 has 13 amino acids. Germline values: CDR1 GTSNPN, CDR2 SVGIG (reference sequence). This CDR3 reads CAWSGVRTGELFF. CDR3 DNA: TGTGCCTGGAGTGGGGTCAGGACCGGGGAGCTGTTTTTT.

In its sample, this clonotype was seen many times. The V gene is TRBV6-2 or TRBV6-3, the J gene TRBJ2-1, with D possibly TRBD2 on 5 matching bases. The V gene's germline CDR1 is MNHEY and CDR2 SVGEGT. V dropped 5 bases and J dropped 4 bases, with 12 bases sitting between them. The CDR3 contains 14 residues. CDR3 DNA: TGTGCCAGCAGTCGAGAGGAGCGGTACAATGAGCAGTTCTTC. Its protein is CASSREERYNEQFF.

This clonotype showed up just once. The chain is built from TRBV3-1 and TRBJ2-5, with TRBD2 matching 11 bases. This CDR3 contains 17 residues. Per germline, CDR1 LGHDT and CDR2 YNNKEL (reference sequence). Unmatched junction bases numbered 9, after V lost 5 bases and J lost 1 base. The CDR3 DNA is TGTGCCAGCAGCAAGGCCAGACTAGCGGGGAGCCAAGAGACCCAGTACTTC. This codes for CASSKARLAGSQETQYF.

This clonotype was found a few times. CDR3 in amino acids: CASSLGFAGGTDTQYF. The CDR3 nucleotides read TGTGCCAGCAGCTTGGGTTTTGCGGGGGGCACAGATACGCAGTATTTT. The chain has TRBV7-6 and TRBJ2-3, with 7 bases aligning to TRBD2. The CDR3 covers 16 residues. V trimming: 3 bases; J trimming: 1 base; junction bases outside the gene matches: 7. Germline V gene sequence: CDR1 SGHVS, CDR2 FNYEAQ. The full variable domain, in which reference TRBV7-6 and TRBJ2-3 provide the parts outside the CDR3, is GAGVSQSPRYKVTKRGQDVALRCDPISGHVSLYWYRQALGQGPEFLTYFNYEAQQDKSGLPNDRFSAERPEGSISTLTIQRTEQRDSAMYRCASSLGFAGGTDTQYFGPGTRLTVL.

Points on this clonotype: This may come from a read error, since a much larger clone is one base off. V and J are TRBV6-5 and TRBJ2-7; D is ambiguous. The CDR3 contains 11 residues. V was trimmed by 5 bases and J by 6 bases, leaving 8 bases between them. The V gene's germline CDR1 is MNHEY and CDR2 SVGAGI. The CDR3 sequence: CASSPGFEQYF. The CDR3 coding sequence is TGTGCCAGCAGTCCCGGGTTCGAGCAGTACTTC.

Only a few counts were recorded for this clonotype. This chain connects TRBV10-3 to TRBJ2-2; a possible D gene is TRBD2 (6 bases). Trimming removed 2 bases at V and 5 bases at J, with 12 bases between. Germline-derived CDR1 and CDR2 are ENHRY and SYGVKD. The CDR3 has 15 residues. DNA for the CDR3: TGTGCCATCAGTGAGGAGCCGGGGGAAACCGGGGAGCTGTTTTTT. Its protein product is CAISEEPGETGELFF.

The rearrangement uses TRBV29-1 and TRBJ2-7; TRBD2 matches 16 bases. Germline values: CDR1 SQVTM, CDR2 ANQGSEA. The CDR3 runs to 17 residues. Trimming took 5 bases from V and 4 from J; bases not matched to a gene: 11. The CDR3 DNA reads TGCAGCGTTCAACTATCGGGACTAGCGGGAGGGTTATACGAGCAGTACTTC. Translation: CSVQLSGLAGGLYEQYF.

The V gene is TRBV23-1, the J gene TRBJ2-1; the D is unclear. TRBV23-1 is annotated as an ORF whose role is uncertain. V was trimmed by 3 bases and J by 10 bases, leaving 13 bases between them. The CDR3 has 13 residues. CDR3 sequence reads: CASSHSTSGEQFF. The CDR3 coding sequence is TGCGCCAGCAGTCATTCTACAAGTGGCGAGCAGTTCTTC.

This clonotype came up a few times. The chain joins TRBV19 to TRBJ2-7; D is perhaps TRBD1 (5 bases). The CDR3 length is 14 residues. Deletions cut 3 bases from V and 6 bases from J, with 15 bases between. Germline loops: CDR1 LNHDA, CDR2 SQIVND (reference sequence). This CDR3 reads CASSISDSGSEQYF. In DNA, the CDR3 is TGTGCCAGTAGTATCTCCGACAGTGGAAGCGAGCAGTACTTC.

V usage is TRBV5-1 and J usage is TRBJ1-1; 7 nucleotides match TRBD1. The ends lost 4 bases at V and 3 bases at J; junction bases unmatched: 9. The germline gives CDR1 SGHRS, CDR2 YFSETQ. The CDR3 length is 15 residues. CDR3 sequence: CASSERGRGDTEAFF. The CDR3 coding sequence is TGCGCCAGCAGCGAGAGGGGCAGGGGGGACACTGAAGCTTTCTTT.

In this sample, this clonotype turned up a few times. The chain is built from TRBV28 and TRBJ2-1, with a tentative D call TRBD1 (6 bases). CDR1 is MDHEN, CDR2 SYDVKM, per germline. Trimming took off 5 bases at V and 7 bases at J, with 15 bases between the two ends. The CDR3 has 14 residues. The CDR3 is CASSITGNRNEQFF. For the CDR3, the DNA is TGTGCCAGCAGTATCACAGGGAATAGGAATGAGCAGTTCTTC.

The chain uses TRBV4-1 and TRBJ2-7, with 7 bases aligning to TRBD2. The junction had 13 bases not matched to a gene; V was cut back by 0 bases and J by 2 bases. CDR3 length equals 18 residues. Germline assignment: CDR1 MGHRA and CDR2 YSYEKL. The CDR3 bases are TGCGCCAGCAGCCAAGAGTCCAGTAGCGGGCTCGGTACCTACGAGCAGTACTTC. Its translation is CASSQESSSGLGTYEQYF.

This clonotype appeared a few times. V usage is TRBV4-1 and J usage is TRBJ2-7; D possibly uses TRBD1 or TRBD2 (5 bases each). Germline V gives CDR1 MGHRA, CDR2 YSYEKL. This CDR3 region has 17 residues. V was pared by 1 base and J by 3 bases, with 19 bases between. The CDR3 protein is CASSQVWSLDTSYEQYF. In DNA form, the CDR3 reads TGCGCCAGCAGCCAAGTCTGGTCTCTGGACACTAGCTACGAGCAGTACTTC.

In this sample, this clonotype turned up many times. The chain couples TRBV7-2 to TRBJ2-7, with 11 bases fitting TRBD2. Trimming removed 1 base from V and 0 bases from J; junction bases left unmatched: 2. The length of the CDR3 is 16 residues. The V gene's germline CDR1 is SGHTA and CDR2 FQGNSA. This CDR3 reads CASSLGLAGSSYEQYF. The CDR3, as DNA: TGTGCCAGCAGCTTAGGACTAGCGGGAAGCTCCTACGAGCAGTACTTC. The complete variable domain, with remaining parts taken from reference TRBV7-2 and TRBJ2-7, reads GAGVSQSPSNKVTEKGKDVELRCDPISGHTALYWYRQSLGQGLEFLIYFQGNSAPDKSGLPSDRFSAERTGGSVSTLTIQRTQQEDSAVYLCASSLGLAGSSYEQYFGPGTRLTVT.

This clonotype was picked up a small number of times. CDR3 coding DNA: TGTGCCAGCAGCCAAGAACTAACCGGGACTAGCGGGGGGGTCGGCTACAATGAGCAGTTCTTC. Translated, it gives CASSQELTGTSGGVGYNEQFF. This chain connects TRBV4-2 to TRBJ2-1; TRBD2 aligns across 16 bases. This CDR3 contains 21 residues. CDR1 LGHNA and CDR2 YNFKEQ come from the germline V gene. Trimming at V came to 0 bases and at J to 3 bases, leaving 11 bases not matched to a gene.

This clonotype showed up many times. J is TRBJ2-2 and V is TRBV12-3 or TRBV12-4; TRBD2 aligns across 10 bases. The CDR3 spans 15 residues. Trimming removed 3 bases from V and 7 bases from J; junction bases left unmatched: 5. CDR3 DNA sequence: TGTGCCAGCAGTTTGGCTAGCGGGAGATTCGGGGAGCTGTTTTTT. Protein: CASSLASGRFGELFF.

In this sample, this clonotype turned up many times. J is TRBJ1-5 and V is TRBV2, with D perhaps matching TRBD1 (5 bases). Germline values: CDR1 SNHLY, CDR2 FYNNEI. V lost 4 bases to trimming and J lost 0 bases, with 10 bases between them. CDR3 length equals 15 residues. CDR3 nucleotides: TGTGCCAGCAGTGGGAAGGACACTAGCAATCAGCCCCAGCATTTT. Translated: CASSGKDTSNQPQHF.

This chain joins TRBV6-2 or TRBV6-3 and TRBJ2-7, with 10 bases lining up with TRBD2. The CDR3 totals 16 residues. V shed 0 bases, J shed 3 bases, and the junction held 5 bases outside the gene matches. In germline, CDR1 is MNHEY, CDR2 SVGEGT. The CDR3 nucleotides are TGTGCCAGCAGTTACTCACTACTAGCGGGAAACTACGAGCAGTACTTC. It codes for CASSYSLLAGNYEQYF.

This clonotype was counted between two and nine times. The chain links TRBV19 to TRBJ2-7; TRBD2 matches 7 bases. CDR3 size: 14 residues. The V gene's germline CDR1 is LNHDA and CDR2 SQIVND (reference sequence). Unmatched junction bases numbered 5, after V lost 3 bases and J lost 3 bases. CDR3 DNA: TGTGCCAGTAGTATCGCGGGGGTCTTCTACGAGCAGTACTTC. This codes for CASSIAGVFYEQYF. Variable domain in full (rest from reference TRBV19 and TRBJ2-7): DGGITQSPKYLFRKEGQNVTLSCEQNLNHDAMYWYRQDPGQGLRLIYYSQIVNDFQKGDIAEGYSVSREKKESFPLTVTSAQKNPTAFYLCASSIAGVFYEQYFGPGTRLTVT.

The chain uses TRBV27 and TRBJ2-7, with TRBD1 matching 9 bases. CDR3 length: 14 residues. V gave up 7 bases and J gave up 3 bases; unmatched junction bases: 7. CDR1 and CDR2 (germline): MNHEY, SMNVEV (reference sequence). The DNA for the CDR3 is TGTGCCAGCAACTCCCGGGACAGGGTCTACGAGCAGTACTTC. Protein: CASNSRDRVYEQYF.

The chain carries TRBV20-1 and TRBJ1-4, with a weak D call TRBD1 (5 bases). V gave up 0 bases and J gave up 3 bases, with 11 bases separating them. The length of the CDR3 is 15 residues. Germline V gene sequence: CDR1 DFQATT, CDR2 SNEGSKA (reference sequence). The CDR3 nucleotides are TGCAGTGCTAGAGACTTGTGGGACGCTAATGAAAAACTGTTTTTT. Translated, it gives CSARDLWDANEKLFF.

The CDR3 spells CASSQEVGSSYNEQFF. CDR3 DNA sequence: TGTGCCAGCAGCCAAGAGGTGGGTAGCTCCTACAATGAGCAGTTCTTC. The rearrangement links TRBV4-2 to TRBJ2-1, with no clear D. Germline V gives CDR1 LGHNA, CDR2 YNFKEQ. CDR3 length equals 16 residues. Deletions cut 0 bases from V and 0 bases from J, with 9 bases between.

The V gene is TRBV7-8, the J gene TRBJ1-5; no clear D. Germline V lookup: CDR1 SGHVS, CDR2 FQNEAQ. With 4 bases removed from V and 1 base from J, the gap between germline ends came to 11 bases. The CDR3 runs 15 residues. For the CDR3, the DNA is TGTGCCAGCAGCTCGCCCGGTCCCAGCAATCAGCCCCAGCATTTT. It encodes CASSSPGPSNQPQHF.

V usage is TRBV6-1 and J usage is TRBJ1-2, with TRBD1 as a possible D gene (6 bases). The V and J ends lost 6 bases and 4 bases respectively, with 18 bases between them. Germline loops: CDR1 MNHNS, CDR2 SASEGT. The CDR3 spans 15 residues. CDR3 residues: CASSLSSGQIYGYTF. The DNA of the CDR3 is TGTGCCAGCAGCCTTTCCTCAGGACAGATCTATGGCTACACCTTC.

V gene TRBV21-1 combines with J gene TRBJ1-5. TRBV21-1 is recorded as a pseudogene. The CDR3 contains 12 residues. The CDR3: CASSKFTQPQHF. In DNA, the CDR3 is TGTGCCAGCAGCAAATTCACTCAGCCCCAGCATTTT.

Only a few counts were recorded for this clonotype. This rearrangement joins TRBV7-6 to TRBJ2-3; 8 nucleotides agree with TRBD1. CDR3 length: 18 amino acids. With V trimmed by 4 bases and J by 3 bases, 15 bases remained unmatched. CDR1 is SGHVS, CDR2 FNYEAQ, per germline. The DNA of the CDR3 is TGTGCCAGCAGCTCCGGCCGGACAGGGAGAAGTGAGACAGATACGCAGTATTTT. The encoded protein is CASSSGRTGRSETDTQYF.

This clonotype was observed at least ten times. This chain connects TRBV29-1 to TRBJ2-1; D is perhaps TRBD2 (6 bases). Germline V gene sequence: CDR1 SQVTM, CDR2 ANQGSEA. Trimming stripped 7 bases from V and 8 bases from J, with 15 bases between. The CDR3 has 12 amino acids. CDR3 bases: TGCAGCGCCCAACCCGGCGGGGATGAGCAGTTCTTC. Its translation is CSAQPGGDEQFF.

The genes are TRBV11-1 and TRBJ2-1; TRBD2 matches 15 bases. J was trimmed by 1 base and V by 5 bases; bases with no gene match: 6. CDR3 length: 18 amino acids. Looked up from germline, CDR1 is SGHAT and CDR2 is FQDESV (reference sequence). The CDR3, as DNA: TGTGCCAGCAGCCCTGGACTAGCGGGAGGGGGGTCCTACAATGAGCAGTTCTTC. Translating it yields CASSPGLAGGGSYNEQFF. The full variable domain, with the rest looked up from reference TRBV11-1 and TRBJ2-1, is EAEVAQSPRYKITEKSQAVAFWCDPISGHATLYWYRQILGQGPELLVQFQDESVVDDSQLPKDRFSAERLKGVDSTLKIQPAELGDSAMYLCASSPGLAGGGSYNEQFFGPGTRLTVL.

The V and J genes are TRBV27 and TRBJ2-3; 9 bases match TRBD1. The CDR3 extends over 17 amino acids. In germline, CDR1 is MNHEY, CDR2 SMNVEV (reference sequence). J lost 0 bases, V lost 4 bases, and 8 bases had no gene match. The CDR3 region is CASSSRDRVSSTDTQYF. Here the CDR3 DNA reads TGTGCCAGCAGTTCCCGGGACAGGGTCTCTAGCACAGATACGCAGTATTTT.

This clonotype was picked up a small number of times. This chain joins TRBV2 and TRBJ1-1; D possibly corresponds to TRBD1 (5 bases). Germline CDR1 SNHLY, CDR2 FYNNEI. V dropped 10 bases and J dropped 1 base, with 10 bases sitting between them. This CDR3 contains 12 residues. The chain's CDR3 is CATLGTNTEAFF. The CDR3, as DNA: TGTGCCACCCTCGGGACGAACACTGAAGCTTTCTTT.

The rearrangement links TRBV10-3 to TRBJ1-1, with TRBD1 as a possible D gene (5 bases). The germline V and J ends were trimmed by 0 bases and 5 bases, with 10 bases remaining between them. CDR3 length: 14 amino acids. Germline V CDR1 and CDR2: ENHRY, SYGVKD. In DNA, the CDR3 is TGTGCCATCAGTGAGTCGGCGGGGCGGACTGAAGCTTTCTTT. Translating gives CAISESAGRTEAFF.